This T cell receptor beta chain was sequenced for a study of cytomegalovirus exposure and HLA in healthy donors. Data came from immunoSEQ multiplex PCR; TCRdb stores just in-frame clones and leaves some out. The sample carries fewer than 120,000 clones, around nine tenths recorded once. Findings and limits, study-wide: There were fewer than 200 TCR beta chains listed as cytomegalovirus-associated. In the 100 to 150 validation repertoires, 85% to 95% of cluster scores exceeded 0, per a later analysis.

This clone has only one observation. The antigen is unknown. The germline gives CDR1 SGDLS, CDR2 YYNGEE. The CDR3 totals 16 residues. The V gene end was trimmed by 3 bases and the J gene end by 1 base; junction bases not matched to a gene: 3. This receptor was obtained from a woman aged 30 to 39 in good health and CMV-seropositive. The genes are TRBV9 and TRBJ2-1; 11 bases agree with TRBD2. Sequencing used PBMCs. CDR3 loop: CASSALAGGSYNEQFF. DNA for the CDR3: TGTGCCAGCAGCGCCCTAGCGGGAGGTTCCTACAATGAGCAGTTCTTC.